Listed below are T cell receptor beta chains from one sample, sequenced in a study of cytomegalovirus exposure and HLA in healthy donors. This table comes from immunoSEQ multiplex PCR, and its TCRdb copy is limited to in-frame clones, with some not included. Of under 80,000 clones listed, about 77% are singletons. Sequencing was done on a sample of PBMCs. The receptors here all came from a woman in her 30s in good health and CMV-seronegative. Both conserved end residues are part of each CDR3. Part of the rows lack a size; the others show once, few, many or a class for expanded clones.

once,TRBV2,TRBJ1-6,CASSQSSGNSPLHF
-,TRBV28,TRBJ1-1,CAENQRGNTEAFF
-,TRBV9,TRBJ1-3,CASSPRGGASKNTIYF
-,TRBV27,TRBJ1-5,CASSFSGTSNQPQHF
-,TRBV27,TRBJ2-3,CASSSGLAYSTDTQYF
-,TRBV6-4,TRBJ2-1,CASRPPGGSEQFF
-,TRBV27,TRBJ2-2,CASSLHHSGANTGELFF
once,TRBV25-1,TRBJ2-5,CASSEDRIAGETQYF
-,TRBV2,TRBJ1-2,CASSSLDRNYGYTF
few,TRBV6-4,TRBJ1-5,CASSTRGVGNQPQHF
-,TRBV10-3,TRBJ1-3,CAISESRGGLSGNTIYF
-,TRBV9,TRBJ2-1,CASSPRLAGNNEQFF
-,TRBV5-6,TRBJ2-7,CASSPLRTGNYEQYF
-,TRBV7-9,TRBJ1-3,CASSLGSSGNTIYF
-,TRBV19,TRBJ2-2,CASSPLRTGGSTGELFF
few,TRBV5-1,TRBJ2-5,CASSLTGTGETQYF
-,TRBV19,TRBJ1-2,CASSTGLSYGYTF
-,TRBV6-5,TRBJ1-1,CASSYRRGQNTEAFF
-,TRBV11-2,TRBJ1-1,CASSLGDRGRGTEAFF
few,TRBV28,TRBJ1-1,CASGGTSVMNTEAFF
-,TRBV7-2,TRBJ2-2,CASSLRFGELFF
-,TRBV5-3,TRBJ2-1,CARSSGTSGKDEQFF
-,TRBV5-1,TRBJ1-6,CASSLTGANLNNSPLHF
-,TRBV5-1,TRBJ2-7,CASSLAGRGDYEQYF
-,TRBV5-1,TRBJ2-3,CASSLPRAGGTSDTQYF
-,TRBV18,TRBJ2-7,CASSRAGGYEQYF
-,TRBV30,TRBJ2-5,CAWSVLLGGVQETQYF
few,TRBV28,TRBJ2-1,CASSDRGSSYNEQFF
-,TRBV5-1,TRBJ2-5,CASSQVLARYQETQYF
-,TRBV14,TRBJ2-1,CASSQDLAGVEFF
-,TRBV6-1,TRBJ2-1,CASSAPGLAGKEQFF
-,TRBV19,TRBJ2-1,CASSLSSGLRDEQFF
once,TRBV14,TRBJ2-2,CASSPGTGYTGELFF
-,TRBV12-5,TRBJ2-3,CASGFQNPDTQYF
-,TRBV15,TRBJ1-5,CATSRVRGSGNQPQHF
-,TRBV4-1,TRBJ2-2,CASSQVLAGEVGELFF
-,TRBV11-2,TRBJ2-7,CASSLDPRQVVYEQYF
-,TRBV19,TRBJ1-1,CASSTLVLADTEAFF
-,TRBV5-1,TRBJ2-3,CASSFRLAGATDTQYF
-,TRBV28,TRBJ2-4,CASSQTSGRVLAKNIQYF
-,TRBV27,TRBJ2-1,CASSLWSGRAPSSYNEQFF
-,TRBV27,TRBJ2-4,CASSLGGDFLAKNIQYF
-,TRBV28,TRBJ1-3,CASSYGQVSGNTIYF
-,TRBV27,TRBJ2-5,CASSLGGVQETQYF
few,TRBV6-1,TRBJ2-2,CASSLDRSNTGELFF
-,TRBV19,TRBJ1-2,CASRPDREFYGYTF
few,TRBV5-6,TRBJ1-2,CASSSPTGNGYTF
-,TRBV27,TRBJ1-4,CASRAPGQTRATNEKLFF
-,TRBV11-2,TRBJ2-3,CASSLGTGGDTQYF
few,TRBV4-3,TRBJ2-3,CASSQGGGRSTDTQYF